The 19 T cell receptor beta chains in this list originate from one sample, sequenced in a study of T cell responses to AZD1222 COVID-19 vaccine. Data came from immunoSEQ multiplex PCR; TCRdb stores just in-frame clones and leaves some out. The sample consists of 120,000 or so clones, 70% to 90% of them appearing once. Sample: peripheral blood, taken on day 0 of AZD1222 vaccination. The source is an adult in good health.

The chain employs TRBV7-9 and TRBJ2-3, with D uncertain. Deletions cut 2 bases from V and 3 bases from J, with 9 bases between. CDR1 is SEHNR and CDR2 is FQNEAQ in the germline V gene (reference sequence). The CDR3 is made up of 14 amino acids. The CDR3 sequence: CASSLTLETDTQYF. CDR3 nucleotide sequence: TGTGCCAGCAGCTTAACTCTAGAAACAGATACGCAGTATTTT.

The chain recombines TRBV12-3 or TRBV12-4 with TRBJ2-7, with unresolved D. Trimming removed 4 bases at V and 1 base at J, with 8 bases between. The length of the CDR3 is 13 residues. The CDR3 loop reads CASSYGLSYEQYF. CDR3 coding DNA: TGTGCCAGCAGTTACGGTCTATCCTACGAGCAGTACTTC.

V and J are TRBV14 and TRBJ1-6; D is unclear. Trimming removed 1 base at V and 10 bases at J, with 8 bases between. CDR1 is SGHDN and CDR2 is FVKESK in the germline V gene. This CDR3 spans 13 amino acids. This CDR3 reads CASSQGLRSPLHF. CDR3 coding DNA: TGTGCCAGCAGCCAAGGGTTGAGATCACCCCTCCACTTT.

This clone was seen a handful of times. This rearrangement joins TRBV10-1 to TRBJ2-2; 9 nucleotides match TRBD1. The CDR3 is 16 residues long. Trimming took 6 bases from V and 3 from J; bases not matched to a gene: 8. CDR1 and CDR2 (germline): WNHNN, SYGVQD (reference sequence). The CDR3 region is CASSSEDRGYTGELFF. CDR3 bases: TGCGCCAGCAGCTCGGAGGACAGGGGATACACCGGGGAGCTGTTTTTT.

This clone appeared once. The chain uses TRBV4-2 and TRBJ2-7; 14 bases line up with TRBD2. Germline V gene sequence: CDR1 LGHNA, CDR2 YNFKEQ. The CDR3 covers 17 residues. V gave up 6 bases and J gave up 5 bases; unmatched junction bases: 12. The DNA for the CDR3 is TGTGCCAGCAGTGGGCCGGGACTAGCGGGAGTTTTCCACGAGCAGTACTTC. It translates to CASSGPGLAGVFHEQYF.

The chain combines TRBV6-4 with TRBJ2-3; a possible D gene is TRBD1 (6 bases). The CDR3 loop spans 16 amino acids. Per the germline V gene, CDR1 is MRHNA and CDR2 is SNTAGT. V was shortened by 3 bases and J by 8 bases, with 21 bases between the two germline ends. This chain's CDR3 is CASSEGGAQGYGTQYF. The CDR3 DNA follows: TGTGCCAGCAGTGAAGGAGGCGCTCAGGGGTATGGTACGCAGTATTTT.

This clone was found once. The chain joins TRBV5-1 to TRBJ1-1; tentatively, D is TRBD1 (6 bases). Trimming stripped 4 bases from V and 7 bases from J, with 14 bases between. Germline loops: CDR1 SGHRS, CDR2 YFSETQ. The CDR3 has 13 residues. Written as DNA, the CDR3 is TGCGCCAGCAGCCTTTCCCGGGGGCATGAAGCTTTCTTT. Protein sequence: CASSLSRGHEAFF.

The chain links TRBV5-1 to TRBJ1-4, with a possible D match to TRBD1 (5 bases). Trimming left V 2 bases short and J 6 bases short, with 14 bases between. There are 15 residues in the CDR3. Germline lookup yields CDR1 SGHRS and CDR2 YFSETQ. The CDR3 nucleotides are TGCGCCAGCAGCTTAGGGGCGGGACGGGATGAAAAACTGTTTTTT. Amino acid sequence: CASSLGAGRDEKLFF.

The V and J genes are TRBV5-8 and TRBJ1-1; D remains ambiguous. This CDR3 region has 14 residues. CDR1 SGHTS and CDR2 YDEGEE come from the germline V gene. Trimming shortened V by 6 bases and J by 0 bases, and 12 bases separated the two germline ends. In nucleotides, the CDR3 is TGTGCCAGCAAGATGGAGCTACTGAACACTGAAGCTTTCTTT. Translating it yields CASKMELLNTEAFF.

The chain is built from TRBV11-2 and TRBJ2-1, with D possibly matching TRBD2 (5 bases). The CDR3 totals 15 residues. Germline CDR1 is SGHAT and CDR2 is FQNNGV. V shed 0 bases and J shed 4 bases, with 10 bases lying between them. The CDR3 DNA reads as TGTGCCAGCAGCTTAGATCTAGAGGGTTACAATGAGCAGTTCTTC. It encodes CASSLDLEGYNEQFF.

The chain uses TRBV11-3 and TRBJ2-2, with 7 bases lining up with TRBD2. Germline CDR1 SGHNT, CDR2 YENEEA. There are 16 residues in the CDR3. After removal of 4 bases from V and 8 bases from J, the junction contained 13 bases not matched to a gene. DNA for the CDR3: TGTGCCAGCAGCTCCGGCGGGAGCCTGTCCACTGGGGAGCTGTTTTTT. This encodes CASSSGGSLSTGELFF.

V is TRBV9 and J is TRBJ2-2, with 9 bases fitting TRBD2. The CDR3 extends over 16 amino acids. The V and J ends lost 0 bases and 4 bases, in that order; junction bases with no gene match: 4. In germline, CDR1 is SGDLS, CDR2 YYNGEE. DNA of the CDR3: TGTGCCAGCAGCGTAGTAGCGGGGGTTACCACCGGGGAGCTGTTTTTT. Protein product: CASSVVAGVTTGELFF.

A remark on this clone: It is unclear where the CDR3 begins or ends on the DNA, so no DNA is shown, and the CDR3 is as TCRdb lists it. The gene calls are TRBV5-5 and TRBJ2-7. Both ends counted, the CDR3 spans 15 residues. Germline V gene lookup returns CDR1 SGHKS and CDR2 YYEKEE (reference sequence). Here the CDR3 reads CASSFFGSGLYEQYF.

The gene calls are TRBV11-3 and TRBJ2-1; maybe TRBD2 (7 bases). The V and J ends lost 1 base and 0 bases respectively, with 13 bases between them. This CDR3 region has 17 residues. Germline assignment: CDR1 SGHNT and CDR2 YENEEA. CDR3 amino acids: CASSLGGAGASYNEQFF. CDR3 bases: TGTGCCAGCAGCTTAGGGGGCGCGGGGGCCTCCTACAATGAGCAGTTCTTC. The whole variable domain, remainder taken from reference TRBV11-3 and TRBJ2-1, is EAGVVQSPRYKIIEKKQPVAFWCNPISGHNTLYWYLQNLGQGPELLIRYENEEAVDDSQLPKDRFSAERLKGVDSTLKIQPAELGDSAVYLCASSLGGAGASYNEQFFGPGTRLTVL.

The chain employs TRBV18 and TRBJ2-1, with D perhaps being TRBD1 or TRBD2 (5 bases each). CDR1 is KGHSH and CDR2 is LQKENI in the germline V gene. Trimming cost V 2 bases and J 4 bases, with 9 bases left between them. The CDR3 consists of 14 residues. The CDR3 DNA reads TGTGCCAGCTCACCAAGGGACGGATACAATGAGCAGTTCTTC. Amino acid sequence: CASSPRDGYNEQFF.

DNA of the CDR3: TGTGCCAGCAGCGCCTCGGACCGGGCTTCTGAGCAGTTCTTC. It translates to CASSASDRASEQFF. The chain is built from TRBV6-2 or TRBV6-3 and TRBJ2-1; D uncertain. The CDR3 loop spans 14 amino acids. Trimming pared 6 bases from V and 9 bases from J, leaving 18 bases between. Germline CDR1 reads MNHEY; CDR2 reads SVGEGT.

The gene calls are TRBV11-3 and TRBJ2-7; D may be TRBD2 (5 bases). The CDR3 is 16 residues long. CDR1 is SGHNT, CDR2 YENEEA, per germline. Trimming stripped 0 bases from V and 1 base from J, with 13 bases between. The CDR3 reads CASSLELTGGSYEQYF. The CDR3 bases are TGTGCCAGCAGCTTAGAACTTACCGGAGGTTCCTACGAGCAGTACTTC.

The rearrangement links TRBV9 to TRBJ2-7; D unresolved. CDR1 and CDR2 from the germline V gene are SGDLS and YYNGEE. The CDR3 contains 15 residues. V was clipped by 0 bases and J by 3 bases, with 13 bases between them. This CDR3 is CASSVGPGAHYEQYF. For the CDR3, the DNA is TGTGCCAGCAGCGTAGGTCCGGGTGCCCACTACGAGCAGTACTTC.

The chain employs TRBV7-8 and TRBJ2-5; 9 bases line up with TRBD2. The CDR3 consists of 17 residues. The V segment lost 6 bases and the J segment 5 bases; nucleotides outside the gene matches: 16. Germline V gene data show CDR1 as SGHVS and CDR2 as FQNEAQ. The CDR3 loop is CASRGREGLAFGETQYF. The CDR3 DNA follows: TGTGCCAGCAGGGGGCGGGAGGGCCTTGCTTTTGGGGAGACCCAGTACTTC.